This TCR beta chain came from a study of shared clonotypes between healthy human individuals. Across the study: Three CD4 naive, three CD4 memory, two CD8 naive and one CD8 memory plate were used per donor. General study points: Sampling included only blood; tissue repertoires likely differ.

CD45RO-negative, CCR7-positively selected cells formed the naive CD8 fraction, excluding terminally differentiated effector memory CD45RA+ cells. V shed 2 bases, J shed 7 bases, and the junction held 7 bases outside the gene matches. CDR1 and CDR2 (germline): SGHDN, FVKESK. The CDR3 is 14 residues long. Sorted-subset replicate PCR reactions contained 200 to 250 ng DNA, corresponding to 29,000 or so T cell genomes. As handled by the study authors: Owing to the provision of junction-only sequences devoid of quality scores by immunoSEQ, filtering differed. The data were produced by immunoSEQ multiplex PCR, yet TCRdb's version contains in-frame clones alone and is incomplete. Clone size and the V and J calls come from that table; the DNA yielded D and trimming. This table holds roughly 2,000,000 clones, 80% to 95% found once. As for this clone: What it binds is not known.

The rearrangement joins TRBV14 to TRBJ2-7; 8 positions agree with TRBD2. The material sequenced was naive CD8+ T cells from PBMCs. The clonotype comes from a man aged 18 to 30 in good health. Some clones in this sample may be carry-over from other donors' samples. The DNA of the CDR3 is TGTGCCAGCAGCCAACGAGCGGGAGTGAGTGAGCAGTACTTC. Translating it yields CASSQRAGVSEQYF.